The T cell receptor (beta chain) described here comes from a study of blood T cell repertoires in COVID-19. As for the study in general: Sites in the United States, Italy and Spain provided acute and convalescent COVID-19 samples.

Looked up from germline, CDR1 is SGHAT and CDR2 is FQNNGV. The CDR3 has 15 residues. V was clipped by 2 bases and J by 2 bases; unmatched bases: 2. This clone was seen only a few times. Here immunoSEQ multiplex PCR was the method, and the copy in TCRdb shows in-frame clones only, minus some. Altogether 150,000 to 200,000 clones are present, about 85% being singletons, with the ten largest covering 20% to 30%. The clonotype comes from a man between 60 and 75 years old with acute or convalescent COVID-19. The rearrangement links TRBV11-2 to TRBJ1-4; 7 bases match TRBD1. The material sequenced was peripheral blood. DNA of the CDR3: TGTGCCAGCAGCTTAAGGGGGCTTACTAATGAAAAACTGTTTTTT. Translating gives CASSLRGLTNEKLFF.